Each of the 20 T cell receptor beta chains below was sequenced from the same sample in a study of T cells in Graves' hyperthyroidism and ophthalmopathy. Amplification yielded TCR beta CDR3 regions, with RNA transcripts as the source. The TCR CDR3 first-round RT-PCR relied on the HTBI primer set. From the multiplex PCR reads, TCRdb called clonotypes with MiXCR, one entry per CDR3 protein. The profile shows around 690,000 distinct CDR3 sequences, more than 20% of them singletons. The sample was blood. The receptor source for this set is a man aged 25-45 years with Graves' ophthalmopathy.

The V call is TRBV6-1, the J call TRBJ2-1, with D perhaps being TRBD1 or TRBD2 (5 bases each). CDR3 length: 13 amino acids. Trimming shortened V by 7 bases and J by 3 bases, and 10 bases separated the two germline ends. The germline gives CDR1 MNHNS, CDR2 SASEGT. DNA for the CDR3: TGTGCCAGCACTAAGGGGAGCTACAATGAGCAGTTCTTC. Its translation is CASTKGSYNEQFF.

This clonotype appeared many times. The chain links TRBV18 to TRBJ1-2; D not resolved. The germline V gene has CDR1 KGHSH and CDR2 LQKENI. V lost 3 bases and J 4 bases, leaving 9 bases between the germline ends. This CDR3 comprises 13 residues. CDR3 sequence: CASSPTATYGYTF. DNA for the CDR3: TGTGCCAGCTCACCGACGGCAACCTATGGCTACACCTTC.

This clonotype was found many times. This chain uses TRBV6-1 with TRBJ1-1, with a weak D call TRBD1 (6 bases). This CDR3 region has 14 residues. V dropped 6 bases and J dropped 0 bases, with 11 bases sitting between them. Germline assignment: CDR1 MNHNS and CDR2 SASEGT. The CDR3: CASRTGSMNTEAFF. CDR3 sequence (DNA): TGTGCCAGCAGGACAGGTAGCATGAACACTGAAGCTTTCTTT.

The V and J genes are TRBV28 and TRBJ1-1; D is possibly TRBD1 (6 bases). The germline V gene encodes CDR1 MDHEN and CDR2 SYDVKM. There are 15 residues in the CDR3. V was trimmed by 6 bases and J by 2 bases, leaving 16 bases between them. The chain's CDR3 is CASSSGGRGNTEAFF. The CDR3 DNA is TGTGCCAGCAGCTCCGGAGGCAGGGGAAACACTGAAGCTTTCTTT.

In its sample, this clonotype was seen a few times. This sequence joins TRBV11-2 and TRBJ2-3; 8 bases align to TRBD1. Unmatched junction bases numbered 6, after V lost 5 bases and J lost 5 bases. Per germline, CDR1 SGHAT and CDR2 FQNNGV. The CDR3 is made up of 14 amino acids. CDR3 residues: CASSQTGERDTQYF. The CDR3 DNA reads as TGTGCCAGCAGCCAGACAGGGGAGAGAGATACGCAGTATTTT.

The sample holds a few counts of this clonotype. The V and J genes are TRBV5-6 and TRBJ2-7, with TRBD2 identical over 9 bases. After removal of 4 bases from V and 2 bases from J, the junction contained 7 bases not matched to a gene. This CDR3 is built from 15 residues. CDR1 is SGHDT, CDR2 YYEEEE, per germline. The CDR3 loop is CASSLGLARTYEQYF. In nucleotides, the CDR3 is TGTGCCAGCAGCCTAGGACTAGCGCGAACCTACGAGCAGTACTTC.

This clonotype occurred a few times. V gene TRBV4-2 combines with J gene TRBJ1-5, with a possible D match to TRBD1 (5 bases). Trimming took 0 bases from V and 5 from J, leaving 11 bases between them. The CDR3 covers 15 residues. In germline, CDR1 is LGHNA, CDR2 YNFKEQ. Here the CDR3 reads CASSQDTQGDQPQHF. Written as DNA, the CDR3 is TGTGCCAGCAGCCAAGATACCCAGGGAGATCAGCCCCAGCATTTT.

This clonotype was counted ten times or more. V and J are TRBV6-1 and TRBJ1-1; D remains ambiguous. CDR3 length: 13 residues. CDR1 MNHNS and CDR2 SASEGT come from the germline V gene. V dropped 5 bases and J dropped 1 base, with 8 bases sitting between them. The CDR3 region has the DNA TGTGCCAGCAGTTCGATGGAGAACACTGAAGCTTTCTTT. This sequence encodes CASSSMENTEAFF.

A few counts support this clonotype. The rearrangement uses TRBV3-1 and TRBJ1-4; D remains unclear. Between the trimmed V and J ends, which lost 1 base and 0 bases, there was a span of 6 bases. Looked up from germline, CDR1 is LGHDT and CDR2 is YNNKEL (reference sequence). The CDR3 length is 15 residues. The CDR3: CASSQGDTTNEKLFF. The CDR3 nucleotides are TGTGCCAGCAGCCAAGGGGATACAACTAATGAAAAACTGTTTTTT.

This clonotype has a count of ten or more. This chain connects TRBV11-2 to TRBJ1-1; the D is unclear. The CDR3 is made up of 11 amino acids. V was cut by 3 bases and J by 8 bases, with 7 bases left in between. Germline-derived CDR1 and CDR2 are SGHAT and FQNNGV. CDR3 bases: TGTGCCAGCAGCTTCCTAGAGGAAGCTTTCTTT. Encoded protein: CASSFLEEAFF.

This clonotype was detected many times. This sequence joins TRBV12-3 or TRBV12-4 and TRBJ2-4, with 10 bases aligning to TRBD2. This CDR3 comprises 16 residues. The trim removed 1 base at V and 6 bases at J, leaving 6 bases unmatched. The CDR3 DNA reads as TGTGCCAGCAGTTTAGGGCTAGCGGGAGTTGGAAACATTCAGTACTTC. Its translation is CASSLGLAGVGNIQYF.

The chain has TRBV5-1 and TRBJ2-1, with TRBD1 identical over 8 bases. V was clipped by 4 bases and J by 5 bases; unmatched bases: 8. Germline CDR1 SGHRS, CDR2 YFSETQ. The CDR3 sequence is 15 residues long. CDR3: CASSPTDREHNEQFF. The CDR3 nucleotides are TGCGCCAGCAGCCCTACGGACAGGGAACACAATGAGCAGTTCTTC.

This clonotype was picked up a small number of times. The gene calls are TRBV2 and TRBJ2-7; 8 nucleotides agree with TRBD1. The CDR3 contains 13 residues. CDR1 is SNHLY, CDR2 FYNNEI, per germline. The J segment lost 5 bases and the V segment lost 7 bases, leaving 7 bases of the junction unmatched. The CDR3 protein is CASMGQVRDEQYF. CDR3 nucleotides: TGTGCCAGCATGGGACAGGTTAGGGACGAGCAGTACTTC.

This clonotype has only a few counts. For the CDR3, the DNA is TGCAGCGTTGGCCCGGGCAGGGAAGCTTTCTTT. Protein: CSVGPGREAFF. The chain joins TRBV29-1 to TRBJ1-1; no clear D. Trimming removed 4 bases from V and 8 bases from J, with 11 bases in between. This CDR3 comprises 11 residues. The V gene's germline CDR1 is SQVTM and CDR2 ANQGSEA.

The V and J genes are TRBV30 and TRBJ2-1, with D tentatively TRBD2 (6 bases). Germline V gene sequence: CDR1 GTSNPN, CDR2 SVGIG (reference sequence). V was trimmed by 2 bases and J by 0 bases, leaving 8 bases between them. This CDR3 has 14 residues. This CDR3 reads CAWSWGGSYNEQFF. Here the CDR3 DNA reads TGTGCCTGGAGTTGGGGAGGCTCCTACAATGAGCAGTTCTTC.

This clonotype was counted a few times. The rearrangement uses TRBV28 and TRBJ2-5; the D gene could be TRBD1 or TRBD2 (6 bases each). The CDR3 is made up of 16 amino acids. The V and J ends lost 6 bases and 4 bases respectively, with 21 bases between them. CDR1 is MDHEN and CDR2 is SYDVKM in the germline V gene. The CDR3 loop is CASRPYSGPGAETQYF. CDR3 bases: TGTGCCAGCAGGCCATATAGCGGCCCGGGGGCAGAGACCCAGTACTTC.

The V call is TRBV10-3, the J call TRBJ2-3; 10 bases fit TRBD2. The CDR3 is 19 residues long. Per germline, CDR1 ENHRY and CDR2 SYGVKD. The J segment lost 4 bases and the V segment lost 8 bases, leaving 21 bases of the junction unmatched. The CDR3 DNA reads TGTGCCATCTTTACTTTCTTGGGCCAGCGGGAGGGCCGGGCAGATACGCAGTATTTT. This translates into CAIFTFLGQREGRADTQYF.

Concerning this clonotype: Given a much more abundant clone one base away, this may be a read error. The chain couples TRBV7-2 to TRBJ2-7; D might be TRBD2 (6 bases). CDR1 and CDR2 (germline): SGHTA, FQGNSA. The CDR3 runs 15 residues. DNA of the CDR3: TGTGCCAGCAGCCAAGGTGGGGGGAGCTCCTACGAGCAGTGCTTC. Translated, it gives CASSQGGGSSYEQCF.

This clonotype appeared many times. In nucleotides, the CDR3 is TGCAGTGCTAGCCCCAGCGGGAGCTACAATGAGCAGTTCTTC. Residues: CSASPSGSYNEQFF. This chain connects TRBV20-1 to TRBJ2-1; TRBD2 matches at 8 bases. The CDR3 totals 14 residues. The junction had 4 bases not matched to a gene; V was cut back by 3 bases and J by 3 bases. Germline CDR1 and CDR2: DFQATT and SNEGSKA (reference sequence).

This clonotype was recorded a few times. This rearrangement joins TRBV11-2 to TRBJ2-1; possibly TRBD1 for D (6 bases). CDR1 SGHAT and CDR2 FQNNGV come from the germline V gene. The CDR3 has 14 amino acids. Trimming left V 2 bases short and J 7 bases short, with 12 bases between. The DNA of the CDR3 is TGTGCCAGCAGCTTATCAGGGGAATATAATGAGCAGTTCTTC. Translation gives CASSLSGEYNEQFF. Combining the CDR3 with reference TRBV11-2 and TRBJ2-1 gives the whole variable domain EAGVAQSPRYKIIEKRQSVAFWCNPISGHATLYWYQQILGQGPKLLIQFQNNGVVDDSQLPKDRFSAERLKGVDSTLKIQPAKLEDSAVYLCASSLSGEYNEQFFGPGTRLTVL.